This T cell receptor (beta chain) stems from a study of blood T cell repertoires in COVID-19. Across the whole study: COVID-19 samples from acute and convalescent phases originated in the United States, Italy and Spain.

In the original workflow: From reference gene primer amplification, estimates of nucleated cell counts were derived. The method was immunoSEQ multiplex PCR; TCRdb's version includes in-frame clones alone and lacks a portion of them. V and J calls and clone size are those listed in that table; D and trimming were worked out from the DNA. The top ten clones hold under 5% of a sample with about 120,000 clones, 85% to 90% of them seen once. Germline values: CDR1 SQVTM, CDR2 ANQGSEA. V was trimmed by 3 bases and J by 4 bases, leaving 9 bases between them. The CDR3 has 13 residues. Sequenced sample: peripheral blood. The source of this sequence is a man aged 55 to 69 with acute or convalescent COVID-19. The rearrangement uses TRBV29-1 and TRBJ2-2; TRBD2 might be the D (7 bases). The DNA of the CDR3 is TGCAGCGTTGATAGGGGGGGCACCGGGGAGCTGTTTTTT. It yields the protein CSVDRGGTGELFF.